The rows below give T cell receptor beta chains drawn from one sample of a study of patients and donors after allogeneic stem cell transplantation. TCRdb analysed the RT-PCR reads with MiXCR anew, one entry per CDR3 protein. The sample has roughly 250,000 distinct CDR3 sequences; less than 15% are singletons. What was sequenced was blood, either unsorted or a sorted T cell fraction (not recorded which). The receptor source for this set is a human donor who was either an allogeneic HSCT recipient or a stem cell or donor lymphocyte infusion donor (not recorded which). It is not recorded whose cells these are; they may come from a transplant donor. Each CDR3 is given with its conserved first and last residue. A D gene is named only where the DNA matches it firmly. A row's size may be missing; if present it is once, few, many or a size class.

v_call	d_call	j_call	clone_size	cdr3_nt	cdr3_aa
TRBV6-1	-	TRBJ1-1	-	TGTGCCAGCAGTGATGGAAGGAGCACTGAAGCTTTCTTT	CASSDGRSTEAFF
TRBV5-6	TRBD2	TRBJ2-7	-	TGTGCCAGCAGCTACTACCACCAACTAGCGGGAGAGGACGAGCAGTACTTC	CASSYYHQLAGEDEQYF
TRBV5-1	-	TRBJ1-1	-	TGCGCCAGCAGCTGGGGGGAAATGAACACTGAAGCTTTCTTT	CASSWGEMNTEAFF
TRBV19	-	TRBJ1-5	-	TGTGCCAGTAGTATAGGACCAGGGAGCCCCTATCAGCCCCAGCATTTT	CASSIGPGSPYQPQHF
TRBV7-2	-	TRBJ2-3	-	TGTGCCAGCAGCCCGGACCCCACGATCACAGATACGCAGTATTTT	CASSPDPTITDTQYF
TRBV12-3/TRBV12-4	TRBD2	TRBJ2-1	many	TGTGCCAGCAGTCCCTCAGGCGGGAGGGCCCTCAATGAGCAGTTCTTC	CASSPSGGRALNEQFF
TRBV27	-	TRBJ1-1	-	TGTGCCAGCAGTCCCAGAGGGGGGTACACTGAAGCTTTCTTT	CASSPRGGYTEAFF
TRBV5-1	-	TRBJ1-3	few	TGCGCCAGCAGCCTAACAGGGTTTGGAAACACCATATATTTT	CASSLTGFGNTIYF
TRBV4-1	-	TRBJ2-5	many	TGCGCCAGCAGCCGGCTAGCGGACAGCAGCAAAGAGACCCAGTACTTC	CASSRLADSSKETQYF
TRBV6-1	-	TRBJ2-3	-	TGTGCCAGCGCCGGGGCTACCCCAAGCACAGATACGCAGTATTTT	CASAGATPSTDTQYF
TRBV19	TRBD1	TRBJ1-5	few	TGTGCCAGTAGCCCGAGGACAGGGGGCAATCAGCCCCAGCATTTT	CASSPRTGGNQPQHF
TRBV6-2/TRBV6-3	-	TRBJ2-7	few	TGTGCCAGCAGCGACCGACGTCTTAGGGGCACCGAGCAGTACTTC	CASSDRRLRGTEQYF
TRBV7-2	-	TRBJ2-1	few	TGTGCCAGCAGCCTGACCTCGAAGGGGGAGCAGTTCTTC	CASSLTSKGEQFF
TRBV7-8	-	TRBJ2-3	many	TGTGCCAGCAGCCAGGGCCTAGACTATACGCAGTATTTT	CASSQGLDYTQYF
TRBV6-2/TRBV6-3	TRBD1	TRBJ1-1	few	TGTGCCAGCAGTAGACAGGGGAGGATGAGCACTGAAGCTTTCTTT	CASSRQGRMSTEAFF
TRBV7-2	-	TRBJ2-7	few	TGTGCCAGCAGCTTAGAGGCAGGGGGGATCTACGAGCAGTACTTC	CASSLEAGGIYEQYF
TRBV20-1	-	TRBJ2-3	few	TGCAGTGCTACGGTGGCTACAAGCTACACAGATACGCAGTATTTT	CSATVATSYTDTQYF
TRBV11-2	-	TRBJ1-2	many	TGTGCCAGCAGCTTAGACGACCTGGGCGGCTACACCTTC	CASSLDDLGGYTF
TRBV5-1	TRBD1	TRBJ2-5	-	TGCGCCAGCAGCTTGGCAGGGACAGACCGCCAAGAGACCCAGTACTTC	CASSLAGTDRQETQYF
TRBV4-1	-	TRBJ2-3	few	TGCGCCAGCAGCAAAGAACAGGGACTTAGCACAGATACGCAGTATTTT	CASSKEQGLSTDTQYF
TRBV11-2	-	TRBJ1-1	few	TGTGCCAGCAGCTTTTATGGGGCCACGAACACTGAAGCTTTCTTT	CASSFYGATNTEAFF
TRBV7-3	TRBD1	TRBJ1-1	few	TGTGCCAGCAGGTTATCGGGACAGGGAGGAACTGAAGCTTTCTTT	CASRLSGQGGTEAFF